The rows below give T cell receptor beta chains drawn from one sample of a study of T cells after somatic rescue of genetic block. Here immunoSEQ multiplex PCR was the method, and the copy in TCRdb shows in-frame clones only, minus some. Counted here are 80,000 to 100,000 clones, about nine tenths occurring once; the ten biggest clones make up roughly 1.7%. What was sequenced was peripheral blood mononuclear cells (PBMCs). The receptors come from a woman between 18 and 29 years old. Both conserved end residues are trimmed from each CDR3. D genes are given only for firm matches.

d_call	v_call	j_call	cdr3_aa
-	TRBV10-2	TRBJ1-3	ASSSRGSSGNTIY
-	TRBV29-1	TRBJ1-1	SVEVGGMNTEAF
-	TRBV28	TRBJ2-2	ASTVVGGPGELF
-	TRBV5-4	TRBJ2-3	ASSLSPLGAHTDTQY
-	TRBV6-6	TRBJ1-5	ASSYSGSNQPQH
-	TRBV7-3	TRBJ2-1	ASSLTAISYNEQF
-	TRBV11-3	TRBJ1-1	ASSRGGNTEAF
TRBD1	TRBV6-1	TRBJ1-5	ASSEEGTGGQPQH
TRBD2	TRBV29-1	TRBJ2-7	SVGTSFEYEQY
-	TRBV5-1	TRBJ2-7	ASSRGHYRDSSYEQY
TRBD2	TRBV4-2	TRBJ2-7	ASSQVTSGSYEQY
-	TRBV7-8	TRBJ2-3	ASSLGTDTQY
TRBD1	TRBV5-1	TRBJ1-2	ASSLALLRDRGDGYT
TRBD1	TRBV29-1	TRBJ2-1	SVTTGTGDYNEQF
-	TRBV7-3	TRBJ2-1	ASSLARGNEQF
-	TRBV27	TRBJ1-2	ASSDSWGYGYT
-	TRBV4-1	TRBJ2-1	ASSLSSRGGDEQF
-	TRBV6-5	TRBJ2-1	ASSHSADYNEQF
TRBD1	TRBV28	TRBJ1-4	ASSGTGGEKLF
-	TRBV5-5	TRBJ1-2	ASSRWDTTNYGYT
-	TRBV11-2	TRBJ2-5	ASSSRTGESQGTQY
-	TRBV2	TRBJ1-2	ASSPGPRYGYT
-	TRBV19	TRBJ2-3	ASSVQPSTDTQY
-	TRBV6-1	TRBJ1-1	ASSEKGGNTEAF
-	TRBV29-1	TRBJ2-7	SVGDTGYEQY
-	TRBV28	TRBJ2-5	ASSLRLALQETQY
TRBD2	TRBV5-4	TRBJ2-1	ASSQRTSGNNEQF
-	TRBV28	TRBJ1-6	ASSLWETGNSPLH
-	TRBV15	TRBJ2-1	ATSTSGTGDVNEQF
-	TRBV2	TRBJ1-1	ASKEGNTEAF
TRBD1	TRBV4-1	TRBJ1-5	ASSLNDRGSNQPQH
TRBD2	TRBV5-3	TRBJ2-1	ARSLWLAGVCLNEQF
-	TRBV2	TRBJ1-2	ASSEGRGAVNYGYT
TRBD1	TRBV29-1	TRBJ2-5	SVVWGTVLETQY
-	TRBV27	TRBJ1-1	ASSTPRGGTEAF
TRBD1	TRBV27	TRBJ1-1	ASSIGQGYTEAF
-	TRBV28	TRBJ1-2	ASSLSRGYT
TRBD2	TRBV30	TRBJ2-7	AWSGLAAYEQY
TRBD2	TRBV5-1	TRBJ2-5	ASSPSGLAKQETQY
TRBD2	TRBV10-1	TRBJ2-1	ASSETSGRFDNEQF
TRBD2	TRBV6-5	TRBJ2-2	ASFSGRHTGELF
-	TRBV9	TRBJ1-1	ASGQEGGTEAF
TRBD1	TRBV6-1	TRBJ1-4	ASNEEDRVGEKLF
TRBD1	TRBV30	TRBJ2-3	AWDTDRGLGDTQY
TRBD1	TRBV5-1	TRBJ2-7	ASSPDRAVDDPGQY
-	TRBV11-2	TRBJ2-2	ASSLGRGELF
-	TRBV29-1	TRBJ2-1	SLGGNEQF
-	TRBV5-1	TRBJ2-7	ASRPDGTYEQY
-	TRBV5-1	TRBJ2-5	ASSLGYGEETQY
-	TRBV2	TRBJ2-3	ASTPESGGDTQY
-	TRBV7-6	TRBJ2-7	ASSSPTRERNRRQY
-	TRBV30	TRBJ2-7	AWSTGTSYEQY
TRBD2	TRBV11-3	TRBJ2-2	ASSLDRGAGAGGELF